This T cell receptor (beta chain) was recovered during a study of blood T cells in healthy people across ages. Through a sample-barcoded 5' primer and a J-beta primer mix, a second PCR was run for roughly 6 to 12 cycles. Each cDNA molecule was tagged by a template-switch adaptor that had 12 random nucleotides. A single record per CDR3 protein comes from TCRdb applying MiXCR to the 5' RACE reads. The table has 650,000 to 1,000,000 distinct CDR3 sequences, around half seen once; the top ten hold roughly 18%. Overall study results and limits: A roughly linear fall in TCR beta diversity per million T cells was seen with increasing age. Estimates based on one million T cells were treated as lower bounds.

The CDR3 runs 16 residues. The V end was cut by 0 bases, the J end by 3 bases, with 9 bases between. Germline CDR1 SGHDN, CDR2 FVKESK. A note on this clonotype: What it recognizes is unknown.

The receptor's source is a man at least 80 years old in good health. This chain connects TRBV14 to TRBJ2-6, with D uncertain. What was sequenced was blood. The CDR3 DNA sequence: TGTGCCAGCAGCCAAGATCTGAGGCGTGGGGCCAACGTCCTGACTTTC. Translating it yields CASSQDLRRGANVLTF.